This T cell receptor beta chain was recorded in a study of regulatory T cells in long-lasting Graves disease. Whole-study findings and limits: Persistent disease samples used TRBV28, TRBJ1-2 and TRBJ2-5 preferentially.

This clonotype was picked up many times. Antigen: not known. Researchers made TCR beta libraries by using iRepertoire HTBI primers and running Arm-PCR on CDR3 regions. TCRdb called the multiplex PCR reads again in MiXCR, with one record for every CDR3 protein. In the table there are around 250,000 distinct CDR3 sequences, 20% to 25% of which are singletons. J was trimmed by 1 base and V by 4 bases; bases with no gene match: 1. There are 13 residues in the CDR3. CDR1 and CDR2 (germline): SGHAT, FQNNGV. The time point here: newly diagnosed GD, antithyroid drugs for less than 3 months. PBMCs provided the RNA from which the TCR library was made.

The sequence came from a female donor with Graves disease. The genes are TRBV11-2 and TRBJ2-7, with TRBD1 matching over 7 bases. Sequencing was performed on peripheral blood mononuclear cells (PBMCs), taken at new diagnosis, from a patient treated with antithyroid drugs. The CDR3 DNA reads TGTGCCAGCAGCTGGGACAGTTCCTACGAGCAGTACTTC. It codes for CASSWDSSYEQYF. The entire variable domain, with the rest obtained from reference TRBV11-2 and TRBJ2-7, is as follows: EAGVAQSPRYKIIEKRQSVAFWCNPISGHATLYWYQQILGQGPKLLIQFQNNGVVDDSQLPKDRFSAERLKGVDSTLKIQPAKLEDSAVYLCASSWDSSYEQYFGPGTRLTVT.